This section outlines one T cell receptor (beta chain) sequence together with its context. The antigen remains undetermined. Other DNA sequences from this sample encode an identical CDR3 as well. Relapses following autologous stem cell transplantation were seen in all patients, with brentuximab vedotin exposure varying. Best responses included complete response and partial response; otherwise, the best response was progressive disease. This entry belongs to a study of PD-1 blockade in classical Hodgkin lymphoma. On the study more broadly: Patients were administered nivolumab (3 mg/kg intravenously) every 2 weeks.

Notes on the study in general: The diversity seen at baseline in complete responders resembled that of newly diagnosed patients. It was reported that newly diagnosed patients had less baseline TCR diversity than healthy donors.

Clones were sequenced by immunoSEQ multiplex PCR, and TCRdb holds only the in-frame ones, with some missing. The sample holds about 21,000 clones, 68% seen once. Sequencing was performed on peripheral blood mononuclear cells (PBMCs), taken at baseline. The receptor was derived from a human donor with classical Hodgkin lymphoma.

This CDR3 is CASSGRGSSYEQYF. In DNA form, the CDR3 reads TGTGCCAGCAGTGGGCGGGGGAGCTCCTACGAGCAGTACTTC. This chain connects TRBV6-5 to TRBJ2-7; 7 bases agree with TRBD2. V trimming: 5 bases; J trimming: 0 bases; junction bases outside the gene matches: 4. The CDR3 covers 14 residues. Per germline, CDR1 MNHEY and CDR2 SVGAGI.